This T cell receptor beta chain was profiled in a study of CD8+CD57+ T cells in acquired aplastic anemia. Study details: Sorting CD4+ and CD8+ cells gave DNA averaging roughly 3.5 ug. CD4+ cells from healthy donors averaged about 10.8 million reads.

V trimming: 4 bases; J trimming: 5 bases; junction bases outside the gene matches: 8. Germline CDR1 SGHRS, CDR2 YFSETQ. The CDR3 covers 14 residues. In its sample, this clonotype was seen many times. Its target is unknown. The study profiled TCR beta VDJ and CDR3 using genomic DNA as template. TCRdb re-called the reads through MiXCR, storing one row per CDR3 protein. Here the sample spans some 190,000 distinct CDR3 sequences, about half being singletons. General study results and limits: Comparison of patients with controls identified approximately 28 shared CD8+ CDR3 sequences.

The gene calls are TRBV5-1 and TRBJ2-7, with TRBD1 matching over 8 bases. The source material was sorted CD4+, CD8+, or CD8+CD57+ T cells (not recorded which) from PBMCs. This TCR was sampled from a human donor in good health. The chain's CDR3 is CASSRVGQGDEQYF. CDR3 in DNA: TGCGCCAGCAGCCGGGTAGGACAGGGTGACGAGCAGTACTTC.